Below are 31 T cell receptor beta chains sequenced from a single sample in a study of blood T cell repertoires in COVID-19. Sequencing was performed with immunoSEQ multiplex PCR; in TCRdb, only in-frame clones are kept and a portion is missing. The sample has 200,000 to 300,000 clones, roughly 84% seen once. Sample: peripheral blood. The receptors stem from a man between 60 and 75 years old with acute or convalescent COVID-19.

The chain couples TRBV19 to TRBJ2-2, with D uncertain. The ends were cut back, 0 bases at V and 7 bases at J, with 9 bases in the middle. The length of the CDR3 is 14 residues. Germline values: CDR1 LNHDA, CDR2 SQIVND (reference sequence). The CDR3 DNA reads TGTGCCAGTAGTATAGAAGTTTCGGTCGGGGAGCTGTTTTTT. It specifies CASSIEVSVGELFF.

This chain connects TRBV7-2 to TRBJ1-6; tentative D call: TRBD1 (6 bases). Trimming shortened V by 5 bases and J by 6 bases, and 20 bases separated the two germline ends. The CDR3 is 17 residues long. In germline, CDR1 is SGHTA, CDR2 FQGNSA. The CDR3, as DNA: TGTGCCAGCAGCCACCACCCCACAGGGTCCCTTAATTCACCCCTCCACTTT. It is translated as CASSHHPTGSLNSPLHF.

The chain recombines TRBV29-1 with TRBJ2-6, with a possible D match to TRBD1 (5 bases). The CDR3 consists of 15 residues. The germline V and J ends were trimmed by 3 bases and 0 bases, with 9 bases remaining between them. Per the germline V gene, CDR1 is SQVTM and CDR2 is ANQGSEA. DNA of the CDR3: TGCAGCGTTGACCAGGGCGTCTCTGGGGCCAACGTCCTGACTTTC. Its translation: CSVDQGVSGANVLTF.

The chain recombines TRBV18 with TRBJ1-1, with D perhaps TRBD1 (6 bases). In germline, CDR1 is KGHSH, CDR2 LQKENI. The CDR3 runs to 13 residues. V dropped 3 bases and J dropped 9 bases, with 14 bases sitting between them. CDR3 nucleotides: TGTGCCAGCTCACCGCCGGACAGCGATAAAGCTTTCTTT. Residues: CASSPPDSDKAFF. Together with reference TRBV18 and TRBJ1-1, the CDR3 gives the full variable domain: NAGVMQNPRHLVRRRGQEARLRCSPMKGHSHVYWYRQLPEEGLKFMVYLQKENIIDESGMPKERFSAEFPKEGPSILRIQQVVRGDSAAYFCASSPPDSDKAFFGQGTRLTVV.

The chain links TRBV27 to TRBJ2-7; TRBD2 matches at 13 bases. The CDR3 sequence is 16 residues long. Germline V gene lookup returns CDR1 MNHEY and CDR2 SMNVEV (reference sequence). The ends lost 5 bases at V and 6 bases at J; junction bases unmatched: 10. The CDR3 DNA sequence: TGTGCCAGCAGTAGACTAGCGGGAGGTGGGGGAGGCGAGCAGTACTTC. This codes for CASSRLAGGGGGEQYF.

The V call is TRBV5-6, the J call TRBJ1-2, with a weak D call TRBD1 (5 bases). Germline assignment: CDR1 SGHDT and CDR2 YYEEEE. The CDR3 sequence is 15 residues long. Trimming cost V 0 bases and J 3 bases, with 12 bases left between them. CDR3 DNA sequence: TGTGCCAGCAGCTTGGAAGGGGCATCTTACTATGGCTACACCTTC. Its protein is CASSLEGASYYGYTF.

This chain connects TRBV7-9 to TRBJ1-2; weak D call: TRBD1 (6 bases). The ends were cut back, 1 base at V and 1 base at J, with 7 bases in the middle. CDR3 length: 14 residues. Germline values: CDR1 SEHNR, CDR2 FQNEAQ (reference sequence). CDR3 DNA: TGTGCCAGCAGCTTAGGGACAGTTAACTATGGCTACACCTTC. The encoded protein is CASSLGTVNYGYTF.

This chain uses TRBV5-1 with TRBJ2-3; TRBD1 agrees at 7 bases. CDR3 length: 13 amino acids. V shed 2 bases and J 6 bases; nucleotides not matched to a gene: 3. Per germline, CDR1 SGHRS and CDR2 YFSETQ. CDR3 in amino acids: CASSLQGSDTQYF. The DNA for the CDR3 is TGCGCCAGCAGCTTACAGGGGTCGGATACGCAGTATTTT.

The V call is TRBV5-4, the J call TRBJ2-7, with TRBD2 identical over 13 bases. This CDR3 comprises 17 residues. From germline, CDR1 is SGHNT and CDR2 YYREEE (reference sequence). The junction had 11 bases not matched to a gene; V was cut back by 3 bases and J by 5 bases. The CDR3: CASSSAPLAGGLNEQYF. CDR3 sequence (DNA): TGTGCCAGCAGCTCCGCACCACTAGCGGGAGGGCTAAACGAGCAGTACTTC.

This clone was seen once. The chain is built from TRBV7-6 and TRBJ2-1, with a weak D call TRBD1 (6 bases). V lost 3 bases, J lost 4 bases, and 13 bases lay in between. The CDR3 loop spans 15 amino acids. Germline values: CDR1 SGHVS, CDR2 FNYEAQ. The CDR3 DNA follows: TGTGCCAGCAGCTTGGGGCTGGGGGCTTACAATGAGCAGTTCTTC. Translating it yields CASSLGLGAYNEQFF.

The V call is TRBV18, the J call TRBJ2-1; weak D call: TRBD1 (5 bases). The CDR3 covers 14 residues. The V gene lost 5 bases and the J gene lost 10 bases, with 18 bases spanning the gap. Germline CDR1 and CDR2: KGHSH and LQKENI. CDR3: CASSSPFGPGEQFF. The CDR3 nucleotides read TGTGCCAGCTCATCCCCTTTTGGTCCAGGGGAGCAGTTCTTC.

The chain couples TRBV30 to TRBJ2-2, with D perhaps TRBD1 (6 bases). CDR1 is GTSNPN and CDR2 is SVGIG in the germline V gene (reference sequence). Between the trimmed V and J ends, which lost 0 bases and 5 bases, there was a span of 16 bases. The length of the CDR3 is 16 residues. The CDR3 protein is CAWSVQGQGYTGELFF. The CDR3 coding sequence is TGTGCCTGGAGTGTACAGGGTCAGGGGTATACCGGGGAGCTGTTTTTT.

The CDR3 region has the DNA TGTGCCAGCAGCTTTTTCAACACTGAAGCTTTCTTT. It encodes CASSFFNTEAFF. The chain uses TRBV6-5 and TRBJ1-1, with no clear D. The germline V gene has CDR1 MNHEY and CDR2 SVGAGI. The V end was cut by 6 bases, the J end by 2 bases, with 7 bases between. The CDR3 extends over 12 amino acids.

V usage is TRBV13 and J usage is TRBJ1-2; tentatively, D is TRBD1 (5 bases). Trimming pared 6 bases from V and 4 bases from J, leaving 12 bases between. Per germline, CDR1 PRHDT and CDR2 FYEKMQ (reference sequence). CDR3 size: 13 residues. CDR3 region: CASSSTEGYGYTF. CDR3 in DNA: TGTGCCAGCAGTTCGACAGAAGGCTATGGCTACACCTTC.

The chain links TRBV19 to TRBJ1-5, with 7 bases matching TRBD1. The CDR3 covers 16 residues. Germline V gives CDR1 LNHDA, CDR2 SQIVND (reference sequence). V gave up 3 bases and J gave up 2 bases; unmatched junction bases: 7. This CDR3 reads CASSILGGKGNQPQHF. DNA of the CDR3: TGTGCCAGTAGTATTCTAGGGGGCAAGGGCAATCAGCCCCAGCATTTT.

CDR3 DNA sequence: TGTGCCAGCAGGCCCGAGGGGGGGACTGAAGCTTTCTTT. Its translation is CASRPEGGTEAFF. The chain carries TRBV7-3 and TRBJ1-1; D may be TRBD1 (6 bases). The ends were cut back, 6 bases at V and 5 bases at J, with 13 bases in the middle. Germline CDR1 reads SGHTA; CDR2 reads FQGTGA. The CDR3 length is 13 residues.

Concerning this clone: The same CDR3 can be traced to other DNA sequences in this sample. The chain uses TRBV6-5 and TRBJ1-2, with 7 bases that match TRBD1. Germline lookup yields CDR1 MNHEY and CDR2 SVGAGI. This CDR3 is 13 amino acids long. J was trimmed by 5 bases and V by 7 bases; bases with no gene match: 7. CDR3 protein: CASTPGQNYGYTF. CDR3 bases: TGTGCCAGCACCCCGGGACAGAATTATGGCTACACCTTC.

The rearrangement uses TRBV10-3 and TRBJ1-6, with 7 bases fitting TRBD1. V was clipped by 6 bases and J by 0 bases; unmatched bases: 8. Germline loops: CDR1 ENHRY, CDR2 SYGVKD. The CDR3 consists of 17 residues. The CDR3 DNA follows: TGTGCCATCAGGGGGGACAGCCTGAGCTCCTATAATTCACCCCTCCACTTT. This gives the protein CAIRGDSLSSYNSPLHF.

The CDR3 loop reads CASRSVSGRGNTGELFF. In DNA form, the CDR3 reads TGTGCCAGCAGGAGCGTGTCGGGGCGGGGGAACACCGGGGAGCTGTTTTTT. The chain links TRBV2 to TRBJ2-2, with D tentatively TRBD2 (6 bases). V was pared by 6 bases and J by 1 base, with 18 bases between. The CDR3 consists of 17 residues. CDR1 and CDR2 from the germline V gene are SNHLY and FYNNEI.

The chain is built from TRBV6-9 and TRBJ1-1; 8 bases align to TRBD1. CDR1 MNHGY and CDR2 SVAAGI come from the germline V gene. CDR3 length equals 18 residues. The ends lost 4 bases at V and 0 bases at J; junction bases unmatched: 13. The CDR3 reads CASSCSTGDERMNTEAFF. In DNA form, the CDR3 reads TGTGCCAGCAGTTGCTCGACAGGGGATGAGAGAATGAACACTGAAGCTTTCTTT.

V gene TRBV4-2 combines with J gene TRBJ2-3; D gene uncertain. The CDR3 extends over 16 amino acids. The V end was cut by 4 bases, the J end by 3 bases, with 17 bases between. Germline V lookup: CDR1 LGHNA, CDR2 YNFKEQ. CDR3 nucleotides: TGTGCCAGCAGCCGCTCTTTAGCAGCTTTTACAGATACGCAGTATTTT. This codes for CASSRSLAAFTDTQYF.

V gene TRBV2 combines with J gene TRBJ1-2; the match to TRBD1 covers 10 bases. The CDR3 totals 12 residues. In germline, CDR1 is SNHLY, CDR2 FYNNEI. V was pared by 6 bases and J by 6 bases, with 1 base of the junction left unmatched. The CDR3 loop is CASRDRGDGYTF. In DNA form, the CDR3 reads TGTGCCAGCAGGGACAGGGGGGATGGCTACACCTTC.

In its sample, this clone was seen a few times. The chain links TRBV27 to TRBJ1-6, with a weak D call TRBD1 (5 bases). The V gene's germline CDR1 is MNHEY and CDR2 SMNVEV (reference sequence). Trimming stripped 6 bases from V and 7 bases from J, with 16 bases between. The CDR3 spans 15 residues. For the CDR3, the DNA is TGTGCCAGCAGACCCCTCTTTGGGGCAAATTCACCCCTCCACTTT. Encoded protein: CASRPLFGANSPLHF.

V gene TRBV29-1 combines with J gene TRBJ1-2; D might be TRBD1 (5 bases). The ends were cut back, 5 bases at V and 3 bases at J, with 7 bases in the middle. The germline CDR1 and CDR2 sequences are SQVTM and ANQGSEA. The CDR3 extends over 11 amino acids. CDR3 protein: CSVRTYYGYTF. Here the CDR3 DNA reads TGCAGCGTTCGGACATACTATGGCTACACCTTC.

Written as DNA, the CDR3 is TGTGCCAGCAGCTTGGGGCTAGCGGGGGGAGTGGTAGATACGCAGTATTTT. Amino acid sequence: CASSLGLAGGVVDTQYF. This rearrangement joins TRBV7-3 to TRBJ2-3; 11 bases align to TRBD2. The CDR3 loop spans 17 amino acids. Germline values: CDR1 SGHTA, CDR2 FQGTGA. The J segment lost 5 bases and the V segment lost 3 bases, leaving 10 bases of the junction unmatched.

J is TRBJ2-1 and V is TRBV4-1; the match to TRBD2 covers 10 bases. This CDR3 region has 21 residues. Looked up from germline, CDR1 is MGHRA and CDR2 is YSYEKL. V was pared by 2 bases and J by 0 bases, with 16 bases of the junction left unmatched. The CDR3 nucleotides read TGCGCCAGCAGCCAAATGGTGGCTAGCGGGAGAGGGAGATCCTCCTACAATGAGCAGTTCTTC. Its protein is CASSQMVASGRGRSSYNEQFF.

This chain joins TRBV18 and TRBJ2-7, with 10 bases identical to TRBD1. Looked up from germline, CDR1 is KGHSH and CDR2 is LQKENI. Unmatched junction bases numbered 12, after V lost 2 bases and J lost 5 bases. This CDR3 has 17 residues. CDR3 sequence (DNA): TGTGCCAGCTCACCAGGTGTGGTGGGACAGGGGTCCCACGAGCAGTACTTC. Protein sequence: CASSPGVVGQGSHEQYF.

This chain's CDR3 is CASSDDTSAYQETQYF. CDR3 DNA sequence: TGTGCCAGCAGTGATGATACTAGCGCGTACCAAGAGACCCAGTACTTC. The rearrangement uses TRBV6-1 and TRBJ2-5; 7 bases fit TRBD2. Trimming removed 3 bases from V and 0 bases from J; junction bases left unmatched: 7. The CDR3 sequence is 16 residues long. CDR1 MNHNS and CDR2 SASEGT come from the germline V gene.

The chain uses TRBV5-5 and TRBJ2-7, with 8 bases lining up with TRBD2. The CDR3 extends over 14 amino acids. J gave up 4 bases and V 1 base, and 4 bases lay outside the gene matches. Germline V gene data show CDR1 as SGHKS and CDR2 as YYEKEE (reference sequence). CDR3 sequence: CASSLRGGVYEQYF. CDR3 sequence (DNA): TGTGCCAGCAGCTTGCGGGGGGGCGTGTACGAGCAGTACTTC.

This chain links TRBV19 with TRBJ2-1; 8 nucleotides line up with TRBD1. This CDR3 comprises 14 residues. Germline CDR1 reads LNHDA; CDR2 reads SQIVND (reference sequence). The junction had 5 bases not matched to a gene; V was cut back by 5 bases and J by 5 bases. The CDR3 bases are TGTGCCAGTAGTGGAAGACAGGGGAACAATGAGCAGTTCTTC. It is translated as CASSGRQGNNEQFF.

This chain connects TRBV16 to TRBJ1-5; maybe TRBD1 (6 bases). The CDR3 is made up of 14 amino acids. Germline V CDR1 and CDR2: KGHSY, FQNENV. Deletions cut 5 bases from V and 5 bases from J, with 13 bases between. This CDR3 is CASSYRQAYQPQHF. The CDR3 DNA is TGTGCCAGCAGCTACCGACAGGCGTATCAGCCCCAGCATTTT. The whole variable domain, filled in from reference TRBV16 and TRBJ1-5, reads GEEVAQTPKHLVRGEGQKAKLYCAPIKGHSYVFWYQQVLKNEFKFLISFQNENVFDETGMPKERFSAKCLPNSPCSLEIQATKLEDSAVYFCASSYRQAYQPQHFGDGTRLSIL.